This T cell receptor (beta chain) was sequenced during a study of T-cell reconstitution after alpha-beta-depleted transplantation in children. A library of TCRbeta sequences, prepared with unique molecular identifiers, was generated. TCRdb re-called the PCR reads through MiXCR, storing one row per CDR3 protein. In the table there are about 16,000 distinct CDR3 sequences, about 7.7% of which are singletons. Many counts were recorded for this clonotype. Its antigen is as yet unknown. Study-wide results and limits: Hyperexpanded clones declined; after one year, newly produced T cells mostly supplied diversity.

CDR1 is LGHNA, CDR2 YNFKEQ, per germline. V lost 0 bases and J 6 bases, leaving 15 bases between the germline ends. The CDR3 spans 16 residues. This sequence was found in a boy under three years old who had a stem cell transplant for Wiskott-Aldrich syndrome, so the T cells may come from the graft donor. The chain is built from TRBV4-2 and TRBJ2-1; D might be TRBD1 or TRBD2, each matching 5 bases. The input for sequencing was PBMCs, mostly from graft donor cells, taken 60 days after TCRalphabeta/CD19-depleted stem cell transplant. CDR3 protein: CASSQDFGGEGNEQFF. The CDR3 DNA reads TGTGCCAGCAGCCAAGATTTTGGGGGAGAGGGCAATGAGCAGTTCTTC.